This T cell receptor beta chain was identified in a study of T cells expressing NK-cell markers. Looking at the study overall: Sorted CD3+CD56+NKG2C+, CD3+CD56+NKG2C- and CD3+CD56-NKG2C+ T-cell subsets were beta-chain profiled. General study results and limits: One observes that, in several donors, these clonotypes were also the leading ones within the CD3+CD56-NKG2C+ fraction.

TCRdb re-called the 5' RACE reads; every CDR3 protein appears as one record, without DNA. Its listing shows 350,000 to 500,000 distinct CDR3 sequences. About this clonotype: The target antigen is unknown.

The sequencing input was blood T cells: a sorted CD56 or NKG2C T cell subset, CD4+ or CD8+ T cells, or bulk PBMC T cells (not recorded which). The sequence was collected from a woman between 18 and 75 years old in good health.

CDR3 sequence: CASSPGLHNEQFF. This rearrangement joins TRBV11-2 to TRBJ2-1. There are 13 residues in the CDR3. Germline CDR1 reads SGHAT; CDR2 reads FQNNGV. The full variable domain, its missing parts supplied by reference TRBV11-2 and TRBJ2-1, is EAGVAQSPRYKIIEKRQSVAFWCNPISGHATLYWYQQILGQGPKLLIQFQNNGVVDDSQLPKDRFSAERLKGVDSTLKIQPAKLEDSAVYLCASSPGLHNEQFFGPGTRLTVL.